A single sample is the source of the 27 T cell receptor beta chains below, sequenced in a study of blood T cells in healthy people across ages. A J-beta primer mix and a sample-barcoded 5' primer were used in a second PCR of about 7 to 12 cycles. MiXCR, applied by TCRdb to the 5' RACE reads, yields one record per CDR3 protein. The sample lists roughly 700,000 distinct CDR3 sequences, roughly 25% occurring once. These same data were also listed under a study on T cells of mothers and their children.

Sequenced input: blood. The receptors originated from a boy younger than 18 in good health.

This clonotype was counted between two and nine times. V and J are TRBV29-1 and TRBJ2-1; 7 nucleotides match TRBD1. V lost 7 bases to trimming and J lost 4 bases; unmatched junction nucleotides: 7. Germline assignment: CDR1 SQVTM and CDR2 ANQGSEA. The CDR3 is made up of 13 amino acids. The chain's CDR3 is CSGKDRDYNEQFF. CDR3 DNA: TGCAGCGGTAAAGACAGGGATTACAATGAGCAGTTCTTC.

This clonotype has only a few counts. J is TRBJ2-5 and V is TRBV20-1; D unclear. The J call may be in error: the DNA end matches TRBJ2-1 better. This CDR3 contains 10 residues. The germline V gene has CDR1 DFQATT and CDR2 SNEGSKA (reference sequence). The CDR3 DNA is TGCAGTGCTTACGTCAATGAGCAGTTCTTC. Protein sequence: CSAYVNEQFF.

As to this clonotype: This likely comes from a read error, as the CDR3 has no conserved phenylalanine or tryptophan at its end. The chain is built from TRBV29-1 and TRBJ1-1; D call uncertain. The V end lost 2 bases, the J end lost 2 bases, and 0 bases lay between the germline ends. Germline loops: CDR1 SQVTM, CDR2 ANQGSEA. This CDR3 is built from 10 residues. Written as DNA, the CDR3 is TGCAGCGTTGAAAACACTGAAGCTTTCCTT. Protein sequence: CSVENTEAFL.

V gene TRBV29-1 combines with J gene TRBJ1-2; 10 nucleotides align to TRBD1. V shed 4 bases, J shed 7 bases, and the junction held 12 bases outside the gene matches. This CDR3 is built from 15 residues. Germline assignment: CDR1 SQVTM and CDR2 ANQGSEA. CDR3 residues: CSVARSDRGRGGYTF. The CDR3 DNA sequence: TGCAGCGTTGCCCGCTCTGACAGGGGGCGAGGTGGCTACACCTTC.

This clonotype has a count of ten or more. V is TRBV20-1 and J is TRBJ2-7, with TRBD1 matching 7 bases. The CDR3 consists of 11 residues. V trimming: 5 bases; J trimming: 3 bases; junction bases outside the gene matches: 1. In germline, CDR1 is DFQATT, CDR2 SNEGSKA (reference sequence). The CDR3 DNA reads as TGCAGTGCTCGACAGGGCTACGAGCAGTACTTC. Amino acids: CSARQGYEQYF.

In its sample, this clonotype was seen a few times. This sequence joins TRBV29-1 and TRBJ2-1; D unclear. This CDR3 is 13 amino acids long. Germline CDR1 is SQVTM and CDR2 is ANQGSEA. Trimming shortened V by 1 base and J by 4 bases, and 8 bases separated the two germline ends. The CDR3 sequence: CSVEGQVYNEQFF. The CDR3, as DNA: TGCAGCGTTGAAGGGCAGGTTTACAATGAGCAGTTCTTC.

This clonotype was seen a few times. The rearrangement links TRBV6-6 to TRBJ2-6; D is undetermined. V dropped 2 bases and J dropped 1 base, with 6 bases sitting between them. The CDR3 runs to 15 residues. Germline loops: CDR1 MNHNY, CDR2 SVGAGI (reference sequence). The CDR3 region is CASSYGRSGANVLTF. CDR3 DNA sequence: TGTGCCAGCAGTTACGGGCGGTCTGGGGCCAACGTCCTGACTTTC.

This clonotype was observed a handful of times. This rearrangement joins TRBV6-1 to TRBJ2-1; D might be TRBD2 (5 bases). The CDR3 is 12 amino acids. Trimming took off 6 bases at V and 7 bases at J, with 10 bases between the two ends. Germline assignment: CDR1 MNHNS and CDR2 SASEGT. DNA for the CDR3: TGTGCCAGCAGCACCGGGGTGAATGAGCAGTTCTTC. Its translation: CASSTGVNEQFF.

J is TRBJ2-1 and V is TRBV10-3, with D possibly being TRBD2 (7 bases). This CDR3 contains 13 residues. V lost 2 bases to trimming and J lost 10 bases, with 12 bases between them. The germline V gene encodes CDR1 ENHRY and CDR2 SYGVKD. As DNA, the CDR3 is TGTGCCATCAGTGAGGCCGGCGGGGGCGAGCAGTTCTTC. Translating gives CAISEAGGGEQFF.

This clonotype came up a few times. The chain couples TRBV20-1 to TRBJ2-5; perhaps TRBD2 as D (6 bases). The closer fit of TRBJ2-1 to the DNA end suggests the J call may be wrong. Germline CDR1 DFQATT, CDR2 SNEGSKA (reference sequence). The CDR3 length is 15 residues. The CDR3 DNA reads TGCAGTGCTAGTCCACCGGCGGGACTGTACAATGAGCAGTTCTTC. Translating gives CSASPPAGLYNEQFF.

The V gene is TRBV4-3, the J gene TRBJ2-1, with TRBD1 matching 9 bases. The length of the CDR3 is 16 residues. Trimming removed 0 bases from V and 1 base from J; junction bases left unmatched: 1. CDR1 and CDR2 (germline): LGHNA, YSLEER. The CDR3: CASSQDDRGSYNEQFF. CDR3 nucleotide sequence: TGCGCCAGCAGCCAAGATGACAGGGGGTCCTACAATGAGCAGTTCTTC.

The chain joins TRBV7-2 to TRBJ1-1, with 11 bases identical to TRBD1. From germline, CDR1 is SGHTA and CDR2 FQGNSA. The CDR3 is 19 residues long. V shed 2 bases and J 1 base; nucleotides not matched to a gene: 12. CDR3 residues: CASSLRPGQGVRRNTEAFF. The CDR3 bases are TGTGCCAGCAGCTTACGACCGGGACAGGGGGTTCGGAGGAACACTGAAGCTTTCTTT.

V usage is TRBV27 and J usage is TRBJ1-1, with D perhaps TRBD1 (6 bases). Between the trimmed V and J ends, which lost 7 bases and 11 bases, there was a span of 14 bases. The germline gives CDR1 MNHEY, CDR2 SMNVEV (reference sequence). There are 11 residues in the CDR3. The CDR3 protein is CASIIGQLAFF. The CDR3 bases are TGTGCCAGCATTATTGGACAGCTCGCTTTCTTT.

CDR3 amino acids: CASSVAWGGGYTF. The CDR3 DNA is TGTGCCAGCAGCGTAGCGTGGGGTGGGGGCTACACCTTC. The rearrangement uses TRBV9 and TRBJ1-2; no firm D call. Trimming shortened V by 0 bases and J by 8 bases, and 11 bases separated the two germline ends. The CDR3 runs to 13 residues. Germline CDR1 is SGDLS and CDR2 is YYNGEE. The entire variable domain, with the rest obtained from reference TRBV9 and TRBJ1-2, is as follows: DSGVTQTPKHLITATGQRVTLRCSPRSGDLSVYWYQQSLDQGLQFLIQYYNGEERAKGNILERFSAQQFPDLHSELNLSSLELGDSALYFCASSVAWGGGYTFGSGTRLTVV.

There are a few counts of this clonotype. The chain is built from TRBV5-1 and TRBJ2-2; weak D call: TRBD2 (5 bases). Germline CDR1 and CDR2: SGHRS and YFSETQ. The V end lost 3 bases, the J end lost 6 bases, and 12 bases lay between the germline ends. The CDR3 contains 14 residues. As DNA, the CDR3 is TGCGCCAGCAGCTGGGGTGACTATGCCGGGGAGCTGTTTTTT. Translated, it gives CASSWGDYAGELFF. The full variable domain, its missing parts supplied by reference TRBV5-1 and TRBJ2-2, is KAGVTQTPRYLIKTRGQQVTLSCSPISGHRSVSWYQQTPGQGLQFLFEYFSETQRNKGNFPGRFSGRQFSNSRSEMNVSTLELGDSALYLCASSWGDYAGELFFGEGSRLTVL.

This clonotype was detected a few times. V usage is TRBV5-1 and J usage is TRBJ1-6; the match to TRBD1 covers 10 bases. Germline V lookup: CDR1 SGHRS, CDR2 YFSETQ. The ends lost 0 bases at V and 8 bases at J; junction bases unmatched: 5. The CDR3 consists of 16 residues. CDR3 residues: CASSLAAGQGYSPLHF. The CDR3 nucleotides read TGCGCCAGCAGCTTGGCTGCGGGACAGGGGTATTCACCCCTCCACTTT.

The rearrangement links TRBV20-1 to TRBJ2-5, with TRBD1 as a possible D gene (6 bases). V was shortened by 6 bases and J by 5 bases, with 16 bases between the two germline ends. This CDR3 spans 13 amino acids. CDR1 is DFQATT and CDR2 is SNEGSKA in the germline V gene (reference sequence). CDR3 in amino acids: CSATAQGSETQYF. The CDR3 region has the DNA TGCAGTGCCACCGCACAGGGTTCGGAGACCCAGTACTTC.

This chain joins TRBV6-1 and TRBJ2-7; D may be TRBD1 (5 bases). The CDR3 extends over 15 amino acids. Germline V gene data show CDR1 as MNHNS and CDR2 as SASEGT. The ends were cut back, 4 bases at V and 0 bases at J, with 13 bases in the middle. CDR3: CASSALKTVSYEQYF. In DNA, the CDR3 is TGTGCCAGCAGTGCGTTGAAGACAGTCTCCTACGAGCAGTACTTC.

This clonotype was counted between two and nine times. At one end, the junction sequence differs from germline, possibly due to a read error. The chain is built from TRBV6-1 and TRBJ2-5; 8 positions agree with TRBD1. Looked up from germline, CDR1 is MNHNS and CDR2 is SASEGT. The CDR3 spans 14 residues. The CDR3 sequence: CANSERGRGPPQYF. In DNA form, the CDR3 reads TGTGCCAACAGTGAACGAGGCAGGGGGCCCCCCCAGTACTTC.

This clonotype was detected only a few times. The chain uses TRBV29-1 and TRBJ2-4; D call uncertain. This CDR3 comprises 12 residues. V was pared by 6 bases and J by 4 bases, with 10 bases between. Germline V CDR1 and CDR2: SQVTM, ANQGSEA. The CDR3 sequence is CSVRTEKNIQYF. The DNA of the CDR3 is TGCAGCGTCAGGACCGAGAAAAACATTCAGTACTTC.

The chain uses TRBV5-1 and TRBJ2-5, with a tentative D call TRBD1 (5 bases). The DNA end is more similar to TRBJ2-1, so the J call may be wrong. Germline values: CDR1 SGHRS, CDR2 YFSETQ. This CDR3 is built from 15 residues. The CDR3 nucleotides are TGCGCCAGCAGCTTGGAACTACTAAGGGGCAATGAGCAGTTCTTC. This sequence encodes CASSLELLRGNEQFF.

This rearrangement joins TRBV27 to TRBJ1-4, with a tentative D call TRBD1 (5 bases). There are 15 residues in the CDR3. Trimming shortened V by 0 bases and J by 6 bases, and 11 bases separated the two germline ends. CDR1 is MNHEY, CDR2 SMNVEV, per germline (reference sequence). This chain's CDR3 is CASSLSQGSDEKLFF. CDR3 bases: TGTGCCAGCAGTTTATCGCAGGGCTCTGATGAAAAACTGTTTTTT.

This chain links TRBV2 with TRBJ2-3; 9 bases agree with TRBD2. Germline V gives CDR1 SNHLY, CDR2 FYNNEI. This CDR3 contains 17 residues. With V trimmed by 4 bases and J by 3 bases, 11 bases remained unmatched. The CDR3 sequence: CASSGIAGDLGTDTQYF. The CDR3 DNA reads as TGTGCCAGCAGTGGGATAGCGGGAGATCTTGGTACAGATACGCAGTATTTT.

The table lists this clonotype with a few counts. This chain connects TRBV7-3 to TRBJ1-2; D uncertain. CDR3 length: 13 residues. Germline V CDR1 and CDR2: SGHTA, FQGTGA. V was clipped by 2 bases and J by 8 bases, with 12 bases between them. The DNA for the CDR3 is TGTGCCAGCAGCTTAGGAGTTGGGGAAGGCTACACCTTC. Translated, it gives CASSLGVGEGYTF.

This clonotype occurred a few times. The chain uses TRBV7-2 and TRBJ2-3; D could derive from TRBD1 or TRBD2 (6 bases each). Trimming pared 5 bases from V and 2 bases from J, leaving 14 bases between. The CDR3 covers 15 residues. Germline values: CDR1 SGHTA, CDR2 FQGNSA. DNA of the CDR3: TGTGCCAGCAGCATCGGGGGCACCCCCACAGATACGCAGTATTTT. As protein: CASSIGGTPTDTQYF. The full variable domain, completed using reference TRBV7-2 and TRBJ2-3, is GAGVSQSPSNKVTEKGKDVELRCDPISGHTALYWYRQSLGQGLEFLIYFQGNSAPDKSGLPSDRFSAERTGGSVSTLTIQRTQQEDSAVYLCASSIGGTPTDTQYFGPGTRLTVL.

This chain joins TRBV27 and TRBJ2-2; D ambiguous. The CDR3 is 13 amino acids. V lost 2 bases, J lost 8 bases, and 9 bases lay in between. Germline loops: CDR1 MNHEY, CDR2 SMNVEV (reference sequence). DNA of the CDR3: TGTGCCAGCAGTTTAGGGGTGGCTGGGGAGCTGTTTTTT. This gives the protein CASSLGVAGELFF.

In its sample, this clonotype was seen a few times. This chain joins TRBV20-1 and TRBJ2-5, with D perhaps matching TRBD1 (5 bases). V was trimmed by 7 bases and J by 2 bases, leaving 20 bases between them. Germline V gene data show CDR1 as DFQATT and CDR2 as SNEGSKA (reference sequence). The length of the CDR3 is 15 residues. This CDR3 is CSGTRQPSEQETQYF. The CDR3 region has the DNA TGCAGTGGGACACGACAACCGTCGGAGCAAGAGACCCAGTACTTC.